Each of the 29 T cell receptor beta chains below was sequenced from the same sample in a study of a mutant IDH1 vaccine in newly diagnosed glioma. Here immunoSEQ multiplex PCR was the method, and the copy in TCRdb shows in-frame clones only, minus some. The data contain some 54,000 clones, about 91% of them seen just once; the ten biggest clones take up over 2%. Time point: week 11, during vaccination. Vaccination used 300 ug of mutant IDH1 20-mer peptide per dose, with topical imiquimod. Their antigen targets remain unknown. This material consisted of PBMCs, taken from a glioma patient whose treatment included an IDH1 peptide vaccine. These receptors all stem from a man aged 50 to 60 with glioma.

The chain has TRBV11-3 and TRBJ2-3, with D tentatively TRBD2 (6 bases). CDR3 length: 14 residues. V was trimmed by 5 bases and J by 8 bases, leaving 17 bases between them. Germline V CDR1 and CDR2: SGHNT, YENEEA. Here the CDR3 DNA reads TGTGCCAGCAGCGCCTCAGGGAGGAGGGGTACGCAGTATTTT. Its protein product is CASSASGRRGTQYF.

The chain combines TRBV6-1 with TRBJ2-7, with 7 bases aligning to TRBD2. The CDR3 covers 14 residues. V gave up 5 bases and J gave up 1 base; unmatched junction bases: 5. CDR1 and CDR2 from the germline V gene are MNHNS and SASEGT. The CDR3 DNA reads TGTGCCAGCAGTTTAGCGGGTATTTCCTACGAGCAGTACTTC. Amino acid sequence: CASSLAGISYEQYF.

The chain combines TRBV6-1 with TRBJ1-4; tentatively, D is TRBD1 (5 bases). Germline-derived CDR1 and CDR2 are MNHNS and SASEGT. This CDR3 contains 13 residues. The V gene lost 10 bases and the J gene lost 3 bases, with 12 bases spanning the gap. The CDR3 is CATRRGANEKLFF. The CDR3 DNA reads TGTGCCACCCGACGGGGGGCTAATGAAAAACTGTTTTTT.

This rearrangement joins TRBV7-8 to TRBJ1-4; 9 nucleotides agree with TRBD1. Losses at the gene ends were 5 bases for V and 8 bases for J; bases not matched to a gene: 21. CDR1 and CDR2 (germline): SGHVS, FQNEAQ. The CDR3 sequence is 19 residues long. Here the CDR3 DNA reads TGTGCCAGCAGCACACGAGGGACAGGGAGGTTTGGGCGTCGCGAAAAACTGTTTTTT. Encoded protein: CASSTRGTGRFGRREKLFF.

The chain's CDR3 is CASSTNRGVGGANVLTF. The CDR3 bases are TGCGCCAGCAGCACCAACAGGGGAGTAGGCGGGGCCAACGTCCTGACTTTC. This chain connects TRBV5-1 to TRBJ2-6, with 7 bases matching TRBD1. V gave up 4 bases and J gave up 4 bases; unmatched junction bases: 11. This CDR3 spans 17 amino acids. Germline V gives CDR1 SGHRS, CDR2 YFSETQ.

This chain uses TRBV6-1 with TRBJ2-7, with D unresolved. CDR1 MNHNS and CDR2 SASEGT come from the germline V gene. Trimming cost V 4 bases and J 7 bases, with 20 bases left between them. The CDR3 is 15 residues long. The CDR3: CASSGSSSLPEEQYF. In DNA, the CDR3 is TGTGCCAGCAGTGGATCATCCTCTCTTCCGGAAGAGCAGTACTTC.

V is TRBV2 and J is TRBJ1-4; 9 bases map to TRBD1. V gave up 8 bases and J gave up 4 bases; unmatched junction bases: 2. Germline V CDR1 and CDR2: SNHLY, FYNNEI. There are 13 residues in the CDR3. The CDR3 loop reads CASLTGGNEKLFF. DNA for the CDR3: TGTGCCAGCTTGACAGGGGGTAATGAAAAACTGTTTTTT.

V is TRBV30 and J is TRBJ1-3; a possible D gene is TRBD1 (6 bases). The CDR3 sequence is 16 residues long. The germline CDR1 and CDR2 sequences are GTSNPN and SVGIG (reference sequence). The germline V and J ends were trimmed by 3 bases and 1 base, with 16 bases remaining between them. The CDR3 sequence is CAWRGRGSWSGNTIYF. The CDR3 DNA reads TGTGCCTGGAGGGGCAGGGGAAGCTGGTCTGGAAACACCATATATTTT.

V and J are TRBV9 and TRBJ2-5; possibly TRBD2 for D (5 bases). Deletions cut 0 bases from V and 4 bases from J, with 13 bases between. This CDR3 has 15 amino acids. Germline-derived CDR1 and CDR2 are SGDLS and YYNGEE. CDR3 sequence reads: CASSVGGEGGETQYF. In nucleotides, the CDR3 is TGTGCCAGCAGCGTAGGTGGGGAAGGAGGAGAGACCCAGTACTTC.

This clone was recorded a few times. The chain is built from TRBV25-1 and TRBJ2-3; no clear D gene. CDR1 and CDR2 (germline): MGHDK, SYGVNS. The V and J ends lost 5 bases and 0 bases respectively, with 18 bases between them. The CDR3 totals 17 residues. Here the CDR3 reads CASSQKRALTSTDTQYF. The CDR3 DNA reads as TGTGCCAGCAGTCAGAAACGGGCACTCACTAGCACAGATACGCAGTATTTT.

V and J are TRBV10-3 and TRBJ2-3, with D perhaps matching TRBD2 (5 bases). This CDR3 has 15 residues. V was pared by 3 bases and J by 2 bases, with 12 bases between. Germline V gives CDR1 ENHRY, CDR2 SYGVKD. The CDR3 DNA reads TGTGCCATCAGTGATTCCAAGCGGCCCACAGATACGCAGTATTTT. Protein sequence: CAISDSKRPTDTQYF.

The chain combines TRBV6-6 with TRBJ1-1; no clear D. Trimming removed 2 bases at V and 7 bases at J, with 8 bases between. The CDR3 spans 12 residues. The germline V gene has CDR1 MNHNY and CDR2 SVGAGI (reference sequence). The CDR3 DNA reads as TGTGCCAGCAGTTACGGGGATAGTGAAGCTTTCTTT. Protein: CASSYGDSEAFF.

The V gene is TRBV6-4, the J gene TRBJ2-3; D may match TRBD1 or TRBD2 (5 bases each). The V gene lost 8 bases and the J gene lost 3 bases, with 12 bases spanning the gap. The CDR3 sequence is 13 residues long. Germline V gene lookup returns CDR1 MRHNA and CDR2 SNTAGT. CDR3 coding DNA: TGTGCCAGCGGAAGGGGAGTGACAGATACGCAGTATTTT. This gives the protein CASGRGVTDTQYF.

This sequence joins TRBV27 and TRBJ1-2; TRBD1 matches 8 bases. CDR1 is MNHEY, CDR2 SMNVEV, per germline (reference sequence). The CDR3 loop spans 14 amino acids. With 6 bases clipped from V and 14 bases from J, the junction kept 17 bases outside the gene matches. The CDR3 here is CASRGGSGQAFLTF. The CDR3, as DNA: TGTGCCAGCAGGGGTGGATCGGGACAGGCTTTCCTTACCTTC.

The chain employs TRBV7-3 and TRBJ2-1; 14 bases are a match to TRBD2. J gave up 10 bases and V 5 bases, and 10 bases lay outside the gene matches. Germline CDR1 is SGHTA and CDR2 is FQGTGA. This CDR3 spans 16 amino acids. Here the CDR3 reads CASSLTGTSGSLEQFF. CDR3 nucleotides: TGTGCCAGCAGCCTCACCGGGACTAGCGGGAGTCTAGAGCAGTTCTTC.

V and J are TRBV6-1 and TRBJ1-2, with 11 positions matching TRBD1. Unmatched junction bases numbered 5, after V lost 0 bases and J lost 8 bases. The CDR3 totals 15 residues. The V gene's germline CDR1 is MNHNS and CDR2 SASEGT. The CDR3, as DNA: TGTGCCAGCAGTGAAGCCGGACAGGGGGCGTGGGGCTACACCTTC. The encoded protein is CASSEAGQGAWGYTF.

This chain joins TRBV27 and TRBJ2-7; 7 bases line up with TRBD1. Per germline, CDR1 MNHEY and CDR2 SMNVEV (reference sequence). The V gene end was trimmed by 3 bases and the J gene end by 2 bases; junction bases not matched to a gene: 4. The length of the CDR3 is 14 residues. Here the CDR3 DNA reads TGTGCCAGCAGTTTCTCAGACAGGGCCTACGAGCAGTACTTC. Translating it yields CASSFSDRAYEQYF.

The rearrangement joins TRBV2 to TRBJ1-4; 7 bases agree with TRBD1. Germline values: CDR1 SNHLY, CDR2 FYNNEI. Unmatched junction bases numbered 8, after V lost 4 bases and J lost 6 bases. The CDR3 has 15 amino acids. Here the CDR3 DNA reads TGTGCCAGCAGTGCAATCGACAGGGCCTATGAAAAACTGTTTTTT. Translation gives CASSAIDRAYEKLFF.

Concerning this clone: This may come from a read error, since a much larger clone is one base off. The genes are TRBV7-3 and TRBJ1-1; TRBD1 matches 9 bases. CDR1 SGHTA and CDR2 FQGTGA come from the germline V gene. The CDR3 runs 13 residues. After removal of 5 bases from V and 4 bases from J, the junction contained 2 bases not matched to a gene. The CDR3: CASSLTGGTEAFF. CDR3 nucleotides: TGTGCCAGCAGCCTGACAGGGGGCACTGAAGCTTTCTTT.

The genes are TRBV13 and TRBJ2-2; D might be TRBD1 or TRBD2, each matching 6 bases. There are 19 residues in the CDR3. V lost 1 base and J lost 1, with 19 bases in between. The germline gives CDR1 PRHDT, CDR2 FYEKMQ (reference sequence). CDR3 in amino acids: CASSLAGETGTQNTGELFF. CDR3 sequence (DNA): TGTGCCAGCAGCTTAGCGGGGGAAACCGGGACACAGAACACCGGGGAGCTGTTTTTT.

The rearrangement links TRBV27 to TRBJ2-3; D remains ambiguous. The CDR3 sequence is 11 residues long. Germline V gene data show CDR1 as MNHEY and CDR2 as SMNVEV (reference sequence). Trimming removed 6 bases from V and 5 bases from J, with 6 bases in between. CDR3 nucleotide sequence: TGTGCCAGCAGGCTGGGAGATACGCAGTATTTT. This codes for CASRLGDTQYF.

V usage is TRBV15 and J usage is TRBJ2-4, with TRBD2 as a possible D gene (6 bases). CDR1 is LNHNV, CDR2 YYDKDF, per germline (reference sequence). The V end lost 5 bases, the J end lost 2 bases, and 16 bases lay between the germline ends. The CDR3 covers 16 residues. The CDR3 region is CATSDSRGGTKNIQYF. CDR3 nucleotide sequence: TGTGCCACCAGCGATTCACGGGGCGGGACCAAAAACATTCAGTACTTC.

The chain carries TRBV29-1 and TRBJ2-3; TRBD2 matches 11 bases. The V gene's germline CDR1 is SQVTM and CDR2 ANQGSEA. V lost 6 bases to trimming and J lost 7 bases; unmatched junction nucleotides: 6. The CDR3 is 13 residues long. The CDR3 protein is CSVRASGGHTQYF. CDR3 in DNA: TGCAGCGTGAGGGCTAGCGGGGGGCATACGCAGTATTTT.

This rearrangement joins TRBV28 to TRBJ2-7; D is possibly TRBD1 or TRBD2 (5 bases each). The CDR3 totals 12 residues. Germline loops: CDR1 MDHEN, CDR2 SYDVKM. V lost 4 bases, J lost 3 bases, and 7 bases lay in between. This chain's CDR3 is CASSWDGYEQYF. The CDR3 nucleotides are TGTGCCAGCAGTTGGGACGGCTACGAGCAGTACTTC. Based on the CDR3 plus reference TRBV28 and TRBJ2-7, the full variable domain is DVKVTQSSRYLVKRTGEKVFLECVQDMDHENMFWYRQDPGLGLRLIYFSYDVKMKEKGDIPEGYSVSREKKERFSLILESASTNQTSMYLCASSWDGYEQYFGPGTRLTVT.

The V gene is TRBV5-1, the J gene TRBJ1-1, with D hard to call. The V gene's germline CDR1 is SGHRS and CDR2 YFSETQ. The CDR3 sequence is 15 residues long. V was trimmed by 0 bases and J by 1 base, leaving 10 bases between them. In DNA, the CDR3 is TGCGCCAGCAGCTTGGAGAAAGCGCAGAACACTGAAGCTTTCTTT. It encodes CASSLEKAQNTEAFF.

The rearrangement uses TRBV9 and TRBJ1-1; unclear D gene. This CDR3 is built from 15 residues. Per the germline V gene, CDR1 is SGDLS and CDR2 is YYNGEE. V shed 3 bases and J shed 3 bases, with 15 bases lying between them. The CDR3 DNA reads TGTGCCAGCAGCGGGCGGGCGGACGGCTACACTGAAGCTTTCTTT. It yields the protein CASSGRADGYTEAFF.

The chain combines TRBV9 with TRBJ1-2; D gene unclear. CDR1 is SGDLS and CDR2 is YYNGEE in the germline V gene. The CDR3 is 12 residues long. V was shortened by 0 bases and J by 4 bases, with 4 bases between the two germline ends. The CDR3 protein is CASSVGGYGYTF. The DNA of the CDR3 is TGTGCCAGCAGCGTAGGGGGCTATGGCTACACCTTC.

CDR3 region: CASSSTGGTNEQYF. DNA of the CDR3: TGTGCCAGCAGTTCAACGGGGGGGACCAACGAGCAGTACTTC. The chain joins TRBV6-6 to TRBJ2-7, with 8 nucleotides matching TRBD2. The CDR3 runs 14 residues. CDR1 MNHNY and CDR2 SVGAGI come from the germline V gene (reference sequence). Losses at the gene ends were 4 bases for V and 5 bases for J; bases not matched to a gene: 7.

V gene TRBV7-2 combines with J gene TRBJ2-5; the D call may be TRBD1 or TRBD2 (5 bases each). Germline loops: CDR1 SGHTA, CDR2 FQGNSA. This CDR3 has 14 residues. V shed 5 bases and J shed 4 bases, with 14 bases lying between them. CDR3 sequence: CASSPGPEGETQYF. DNA for the CDR3: TGTGCCAGCAGCCCGGGACCCGAGGGAGAGACCCAGTACTTC.